A selection of T cell receptor beta chains follows, all from one sample in a study of identical twins. Via MiXCR, TCRdb re-called the 5' RACE reads, giving one row per CDR3 protein. The table has 350,000 to 400,000 distinct CDR3 sequences, approximately 8.7% seen once; the top ten hold roughly 9%. Input material: naive T cells sorted from blood. These receptors all come from a woman aged 45-59 years in good health. Each CDR3 is given with its conserved first and last residue. The order of the fields is J gene, clone size, D gene, V gene, CDR3 protein, CDR3 DNA. A D gene is named only where the DNA matches it firmly. Expanded clones are given a class, and other clones once, few, many or no size at all.

TRBJ1-1,few,TRBD1,TRBV7-8,CASSPGTGPNTEAFF,TGTGCCAGCAGTCCCGGGACAGGCCCGAACACTGAAGCTTTCTTT
TRBJ1-1,many,-,TRBV12-3/TRBV12-4,CASRLNTEAFF,TGTGCCAGCAGGCTCAACACTGAAGCTTTCTTT
TRBJ2-1,medium-sized,-,TRBV7-9,CASSFGDNEQFF,TGTGCCAGCAGCTTTGGGGACAATGAGCAGTTCTTC
TRBJ2-1,few,-,TRBV7-9,CASSLVSGGGYNEQFF,TGTGCCAGCAGCTTAGTGTCCGGAGGGGGATACAATGAGCAGTTCTTC
TRBJ1-2,-,TRBD1,TRBV6-1,CASSDSVTGLAYTF,TGTGCCAGCAGTGATTCCGTGACAGGGTTAGCCTACACCTTC
TRBJ2-1,few,TRBD2,TRBV6-2/TRBV6-3,CASSYKSGRGSSYNEQFF,TGTGCCAGCAGTTATAAAAGCGGGAGGGGGAGCTCCTACAATGAGCAGTTCTTC
TRBJ2-3,many,TRBD2,TRBV3-1,CASSRKVLAGGATDTQYF,TGTGCCAGCAGCCGAAAGGTACTAGCGGGAGGGGCCACAGATACGCAGTATTTT
TRBJ1-1,few,-,TRBV5-1,CASSQGPLMEAFF,TGCGCCAGCAGCCAGGGGCCCCTTATGGAAGCTTTCTTT
TRBJ1-5,many,-,TRBV28,CASHSTNQPQHF,TGTGCCAGTCACAGCACCAATCAGCCCCAGCATTTT
TRBJ2-2,many,TRBD1,TRBV12-3/TRBV12-4,CASSPRDSTNTGELFF,TGTGCCAGCAGTCCCAGGGACAGTACGAACACCGGGGAGCTGTTTTTT
TRBJ2-3,-,TRBD2,TRBV19,CASSSPRTSGSTDTQYF,TGTGCCAGTAGTTCACCTCGGACTAGCGGGAGTACAGATACGCAGTATTTT
TRBJ2-1,few,TRBD2,TRBV11-1,CASTAGDSYNEQFF,TGTGCCAGCACCGCGGGAGATTCCTACAATGAGCAGTTCTTC
TRBJ2-5,few,TRBD2,TRBV28,CASSFTTSLQETQYF,TGTGCCAGCAGTTTTACGACTAGCTTGCAAGAGACCCAGTACTTC
TRBJ1-1,many,-,TRBV11-1,CASSPRNTEAFF,TGTGCCAGCAGCCCCAGGAACACTGAAGCTTTCTTT
TRBJ2-1,-,TRBD2,TRBV5-4,CASSSWTSGIYEQFF,TGTGCCAGCAGCTCTTGGACTAGCGGGATCTATGAGCAGTTCTTC
TRBJ2-5,-,-,TRBV11-3,CASSLNSPDQETQYF,TGTGCCAGCAGCTTAAACTCCCCGGACCAAGAGACCCAGTACTTC
TRBJ2-1,many,TRBD2,TRBV5-1,CASSLRTSGFEQFF,TGCGCCAGCAGCTTGCGGACTAGCGGTTTTGAGCAGTTCTTC
TRBJ2-2,-,-,TRBV5-1,CASSLVRSSAGELFF,TGCGCCAGCAGCTTGGTTCGGTCGAGTGCCGGGGAGCTGTTTTTT
TRBJ1-5,many,-,TRBV5-1,CASRETYSNQPQHF,TGCGCCAGCAGAGAAACATATAGCAATCAGCCCCAGCATTTT
TRBJ2-3,many,TRBD2,TRBV3-1,CASSLWTSGIISDTQYF,TGTGCCAGCAGCCTTTGGACTAGCGGGATTATATCAGATACGCAGTATTTT
TRBJ1-3,-,-,TRBV12-3/TRBV12-4,CASSFLVSGNTIYF,TGTGCCAGCAGTTTTTTGGTCTCTGGAAACACCATATATTTT
TRBJ2-1,few,-,TRBV29-1,CSVGGGTSYNEQFF,TGCAGCGTTGGTGGGGGTACCTCCTACAATGAGCAGTTCTTC
TRBJ2-2,-,-,TRBV7-6,CASSLRRLDQNGGELFF,TGTGCCAGCAGCTTACGACGACTAGATCAGAACGGCGGGGAGCTGTTTTTT
TRBJ2-1,-,-,TRBV24-1,CATSDQAVRSYNEQFF,TGTGCCACCAGTGACCAGGCGGTAAGGTCCTACAATGAGCAGTTCTTC
TRBJ2-1,many,-,TRBV5-1,CASSLDAVGVNEQFF,TGCGCCAGCAGCTTGGATGCGGTGGGGGTAAATGAGCAGTTCTTC
TRBJ2-2,many,TRBD2,TRBV20-1,CSARISGGVTGELFF,TGCAGTGCTAGAATTTCGGGGGGGGTAACCGGGGAGCTGTTTTTT
TRBJ2-7,-,-,TRBV12-3/TRBV12-4,CASSEWAQYEQYF,TGTGCCAGCAGTGAGTGGGCCCAATACGAGCAGTACTTC
TRBJ2-7,few,-,TRBV15,CATSFGPSGEQYF,TGTGCCACCAGCTTCGGACCATCCGGCGAGCAGTACTTC
TRBJ2-7,few,TRBD2,TRBV2,CASSVGAGTYEQYF,TGTGCCAGCAGTGTCGGAGCGGGGACCTACGAGCAGTACTTC
TRBJ1-1,-,-,TRBV7-8,CASSVEDSGTEAFF,TGTGCCAGCAGCGTCGAGGATTCCGGGACAGAAGCTTTCTTT
TRBJ1-1,few,-,TRBV29-1,CSVGVGRVLTEAFF,TGCAGCGTTGGTGTCGGCAGGGTTTTGACTGAAGCTTTCTTT
TRBJ2-3,many,TRBD2,TRBV6-5,CASSFLPGGGTDTQYF,TGTGCCAGCAGTTTCCTACCGGGGGGGGGCACAGATACGCAGTATTTT
TRBJ1-3,-,-,TRBV4-1,CASSQAGSGNTIYF,TGCGCCAGCAGCCAAGCGGGCTCTGGAAACACCATATATTTT
TRBJ2-3,few,-,TRBV25-1,CASSEGSRSTDTQYF,TGTGCCAGCAGTGAAGGTAGCCGCAGCACAGATACGCAGTATTTT
TRBJ2-3,few,TRBD1,TRBV5-1,CASSPIKGQGASTDTQYF,TGCGCCAGCAGCCCTATCAAAGGACAGGGGGCCTCCACAGATACGCAGTATTTT
TRBJ1-4,few,-,TRBV7-2,CASSLWINEKLFF,TGTGCCAGCAGCTTATGGATTAATGAAAAACTGTTTTTT
TRBJ2-3,few,-,TRBV5-5,CASSTPRQGVPDTQYF,TGTGCCAGCAGCACACCGCGTCAAGGGGTCCCAGATACGCAGTATTTT
TRBJ2-1,few,TRBD2,TRBV5-1,CASHSGGSNYNEQFF,TGCGCCAGCCACTCAGGCGGGAGCAACTACAATGAGCAGTTCTTC
TRBJ1-1,-,-,TRBV7-3,CASSLRVEDTEAFF,TGTGCCAGCAGCCTCCGAGTCGAGGACACTGAAGCTTTCTTT
TRBJ2-1,few,-,TRBV7-9,CASMSSSYNEQFF,TGTGCCAGCATGAGTAGCTCCTACAATGAGCAGTTCTTC